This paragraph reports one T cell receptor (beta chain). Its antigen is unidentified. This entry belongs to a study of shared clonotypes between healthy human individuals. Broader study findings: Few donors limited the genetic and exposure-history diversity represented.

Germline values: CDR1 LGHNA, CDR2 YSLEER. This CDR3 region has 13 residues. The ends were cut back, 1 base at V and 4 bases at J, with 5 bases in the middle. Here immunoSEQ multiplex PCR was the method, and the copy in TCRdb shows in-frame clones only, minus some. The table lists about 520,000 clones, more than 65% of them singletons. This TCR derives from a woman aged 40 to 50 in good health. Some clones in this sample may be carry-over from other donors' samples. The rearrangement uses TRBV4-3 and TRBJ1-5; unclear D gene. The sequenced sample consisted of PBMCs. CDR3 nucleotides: TGCGCCAGCAGCCAAGGTGTTAATCAGCCCCAGCATTTT. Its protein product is CASSQGVNQPQHF.